This T cell receptor beta chain is from a study of blood T cell dynamics during melanoma immunotherapy. Looked up from germline, CDR1 is LNHNV and CDR2 is YYDKDF (reference sequence). V gave up 0 bases and J gave up 6 bases, with 9 bases separating them. The CDR3 totals 13 residues. Stated time point: week 3, after first cycle of checkpoint inhibitor. Assay: immunoSEQ multiplex PCR; the TCRdb copy retains only in-frame clones and omits some. The sample lists about 12,000 clones; roughly 88% were seen once. This TCR was recovered from a human donor with melanoma. This chain joins TRBV15 and TRBJ2-7; D is uncertain. The sample here was blood, taken from a patient treated with checkpoint blockade. CDR3 sequence (DNA): TGTGCCACCAGCAGAGATTCGGATTCCGAGCAGTACTTC. The encoded protein is CATSRDSDSEQYF.